This T cell receptor beta chain was retrieved from a study of T cells in Graves' hyperthyroidism and ophthalmopathy. Hyperthyroidism in the patients, aged 18 to 65, was newly diagnosed and under 2 months in duration. The study excluded patients with uncontrolled infection, other autoimmune disease, pregnancy or lactation. RNA transcripts served as the template for amplifying TCR beta CDR3 regions. The HTBI primer set was used in a first-round RT-PCR of the TCR CDR3. TCRdb used MiXCR to reprocess the multiplex PCR reads, holding one entry per CDR3 protein. This sample has under 450,000 distinct CDR3 sequences, with about 18% found just once. Germline lookup yields CDR1 MNHEY and CDR2 SVGAGI. CDR3 length equals 15 residues. The V and J ends lost 0 bases and 5 bases, in that order; junction bases with no gene match: 1. This clonotype came up many times. Its antigen is unidentified. Overall study results and limits: Most expanded thyroid clonotypes above 0.001 also appeared in blood.

This clonotype originated in a woman in her twenties or thirties with Graves' hyperthyroidism that later progressed to Graves' ophthalmopathy. The V gene is TRBV6-5, the J gene TRBJ2-2, with 9 bases lining up with TRBD1. Source material: blood. CDR3 sequence: CASSYSGQGTGELFF. CDR3 coding DNA: TGTGCCAGCAGTTACTCCGGACAGGGGACCGGGGAGCTGTTTTTT.